Below, 27 T cell receptor beta chains from the same sample are listed, as sequenced in a study of T cells in women clearing cervical HPV infection. The assay was immunoSEQ multiplex PCR, and TCRdb's table has in-frame clones only and misses some. The table for this sample gives 40,000 or so clones. The sequenced sample was blood buffy coat. These receptors all stem from a woman aged 18-69 years with a cervical HPV16 infection that either progressed to CIN3+ or cleared (not recorded which).

The CDR3 bases that were read are TGTGCCAGTAGTATAGATACAGGGTTGGCTCAGCCC. It encodes CASSIDTGLAQP. The whole CDR3 sequence reads CASSIDTGLAQPQHF. This chain uses TRBV19 with TRBJ1-5; tentatively, D is TRBD1 (6 bases). The read terminates 3 residues before the CDR3 end, so the remaining end is supplied by the germline J gene. Trimming left V 0 bases short and J 6 bases short, with 12 bases between. The length of the CDR3 is 15 residues. Germline-derived CDR1 and CDR2 are LNHDA and SQIVND (reference sequence).

Comments on this clone: The missing CDR3 end, 3 residues past where the read stops, is filled in from the germline J gene. J is TRBJ1-2 and V is TRBV5-6; D may be TRBD1 (6 bases). Germline values: CDR1 SGHDT, CDR2 YYEEEE. Trimming took 7 bases from V and 4 from J, leaving 17 bases between them. This CDR3 has 14 amino acids. The CDR3 bases that were read are TGTGCCAGCGGACCGACAGGCGCTATCTATGGC. Translating it yields CASGPTGAIYG. The complete CDR3 sequence is CASGPTGAIYGYTF. Using reference TRBV5-6 and TRBJ1-2 for the parts outside the CDR3, the full variable domain is DAGVTQSPTHLIKTRGQQVTLRCSPKSGHDTVSWYQQALGQGPQFIFQYYEEEERQRGNFPDRFSGHQFPNYSSELNVNALLLGDSALYLCASGPTGAIYGYTFGSGTRLTVV.

The CDR3 is CASSLGGNDYTF. CDR3 DNA (partial): TGTGCCAGCAGCTTAGGCGGGAATGAC. The rearrangement uses TRBV7-9 and TRBJ1-2; D uncertain. With the read ending 3 residues before the CDR3 end, the germline J gene is used to fill in that end. CDR1 SEHNR and CDR2 FQNEAQ come from the germline V gene (reference sequence). CDR3 length: 12 residues. The variable domain in full, with the rest retrieved from reference TRBV7-9 and TRBJ1-2, is DTGVSQNPRHKITKRGQNVTFRCDPISEHNRLYWYRQTLGQGPEFLTYFQNEAQLEKSRLLSDRFSAERPKGSFSTLEIQRTEQGDSAMYLCASSLGGNDYTFGSGTRLTVV.

On this clone itself: The read gets to within 3 residues of the CDR3 end, and the germline J gene fills in the rest. The chain is built from TRBV5-6 and TRBJ2-5, with TRBD2 as a possible D gene (7 bases). V shed 4 bases and J shed 2 bases, with 15 bases lying between them. In germline, CDR1 is SGHDT, CDR2 YYEEEE. The CDR3 contains 15 residues. The CDR3 is CASSLLGGGQETQYF. The DNA read from the CDR3 is TGTGCCAGCAGCCTTTTAGGGGGGGGTCAAGAGACC.

For this clone: The read finishes 3 residues shy of the CDR3 end, and the germline J gene is used to complete it. V and J are TRBV7-9 and TRBJ1-2; tentatively, D is TRBD1 (6 bases). Germline assignment: CDR1 SEHNR and CDR2 FQNEAQ (reference sequence). This CDR3 is 14 amino acids long. CDR3 sequence: CASTAGDASYDYTF. CDR3 DNA (partial): TGTGCCAGCACCGCAGGGGATGCCTCCTACGAC.

Regarding this clone: Sequencing ends 3 residues short of the CDR3 end; the germline J gene provides the rest. This chain connects TRBV19 to TRBJ2-2; unclear D gene. The CDR3 spans 15 residues. Germline values: CDR1 LNHDA, CDR2 SQIVND (reference sequence). With 2 bases removed from V and 5 bases from J, the gap between germline ends came to 12 bases. Partial CDR3 DNA: TGTGCCAGTAGTATATCGGCCCCGGGTACCGGGGAG. The encoded protein is CASSISAPGTGE. The entire CDR3 protein reads CASSISAPGTGELFF.

Notes on this clone: The read is 3 residues too short to cover the CDR3 end, so that end is filled in from the germline J gene. The rearrangement uses TRBV2 and TRBJ1-1; TRBD1 aligns across 8 bases. The CDR3 is made up of 14 amino acids. Looked up from germline, CDR1 is SNHLY and CDR2 is FYNNEI. The junction had 8 bases not matched to a gene; V was cut back by 6 bases and J by 5 bases. Partial CDR3 DNA: TGTGCCAGCAGACCGACAGGGGTGGTGACTGAA. It translates to CASRPTGVVTE. The whole CDR3 protein is CASRPTGVVTEAFF.

By frequency, this clone registers medium-sized. From the germline J gene comes the end of the CDR3, since the read stops 3 residues before it. The rearrangement joins TRBV7-7 to TRBJ2-3, with a tentative D call TRBD2 (5 bases). The V end lost 5 bases, the J end lost 4 bases, and 13 bases lay between the germline ends. The germline V gene has CDR1 SSHAT and CDR2 FNYEAQ (reference sequence). This CDR3 has 14 residues. The CDR3 protein is CASSATSSADTQYF. The sequenced CDR3 bases are TGTGCCAGCAGCGCAACTAGTAGCGCAGATACG. Together with reference TRBV7-7 and TRBJ2-3, the CDR3 gives the full variable domain: GAGVSQSPRYKVTKRGQDVTLRCDPISSHATLYWYQQALGQGPEFLTYFNYEAQPDKSGLPSDRFSAERPEGSISTLTIQRTEQRDSAMYRCASSATSSADTQYFGPGTRLTVL.

Details on this clone: The DNA ends 3 residues before the CDR3 does, and the rest of the CDR3 is filled in from the germline J gene. The rearrangement uses TRBV7-2 and TRBJ2-7; 7 bases are shared with TRBD1. The CDR3 loop spans 14 amino acids. Germline V gives CDR1 SGHTA, CDR2 FQGNSA. Trimming cost V 4 bases and J 0 bases; bases outside gene matches: 3. CDR3 region: CASSWDSSSYEQYF. CDR3 DNA, as far as it was read: TGTGCCAGCAGCTGGGACAGTAGCTCCTACGAG. The whole variable domain, remainder taken from reference TRBV7-2 and TRBJ2-7, is GAGVSQSPSNKVTEKGKDVELRCDPISGHTALYWYRQSLGQGLEFLIYFQGNSAPDKSGLPSDRFSAERTGGSVSTLTIQRTQQEDSAVYLCASSWDSSSYEQYFGPGTRLTVT.

About this clone: Read sequence stops 3 residues before the CDR3 end, and the germline J gene provides the missing end. This sequence joins TRBV4-1 and TRBJ2-3; 7 bases map to TRBD2. The CDR3 covers 16 residues. V trimming: 0 bases; J trimming: 1 base; junction bases outside the gene matches: 4. Germline assignment: CDR1 MGHRA and CDR2 YSYEKL. CDR3 sequence: CASSQDRLAGTDTQYF. The CDR3 DNA, read in part, is TGCGCCAGCAGCCAAGATAGGCTAGCGGGCACAGATACG.

This CDR3 reads CASSSYRAGANVLTF. The CDR3 DNA, read in part, is TGTGCCAGCAGCTCTTATAGGGCCGGGGCCAACGTC. The chain joins TRBV7-8 to TRBJ2-6; D unresolved. Coverage ceases 3 residues before the CDR3 finishes, and the germline J gene fills in the end. The V gene lost 4 bases and the J gene lost 4 bases, with 11 bases spanning the gap. This CDR3 comprises 15 residues. The germline V gene encodes CDR1 SGHVS and CDR2 FQNEAQ.

To note about this clone: The CDR3 goes on 3 residues after the read ends, and that part is filled in from the germline J gene. The V call is TRBV20-1, the J call TRBJ1-1; possible D gene TRBD1, 5 bases. Germline loops: CDR1 DFQATT, CDR2 SNEGSKA (reference sequence). The V gene lost 0 bases and the J gene lost 0 bases, with 8 bases spanning the gap. The CDR3 is 14 residues long. The CDR3 sequence: CSARDLQVNTEAFF. CDR3 DNA, as far as it was read: TGCAGTGCTAGAGATCTACAGGTGAACACTGAA.

On this clone itself: The read gets to within 3 residues of the CDR3 end, and the germline J gene fills in the rest. This chain links TRBV7-9 with TRBJ1-5, with a weak D call TRBD1 (6 bases). The CDR3 is 15 amino acids. Germline CDR1 SEHNR, CDR2 FQNEAQ (reference sequence). Between the trimmed V and J ends, which lost 2 bases and 5 bases, there was a span of 13 bases. CDR3 region: CASSLSLGADQPQHF. CDR3 DNA, as far as it was read: TGTGCCAGCAGCTTATCATTGGGGGCGGATCAGCCC.

Comment on this clone: With the read ending 3 residues before the CDR3 end, the germline J gene is used to fill in that end. The chain carries TRBV10-1 and TRBJ2-7; TRBD2 agrees at 12 bases. CDR1 and CDR2 (germline): WNHNN, SYGVQD (reference sequence). The CDR3 length is 16 residues. Germline trimming cut 2 bases from V and 2 bases from J; bases unmatched to any gene: 4. CDR3 amino acids: CASSEPLAGGPYEQYF. The CDR3 DNA, read in part, is TGCGCCAGCAGTGAGCCCCTAGCGGGGGGGCCCTACGAG.

For this clone: Sequencing ends 3 residues short of the CDR3 end; the germline J gene provides the rest. V gene TRBV2 combines with J gene TRBJ1-4; D unresolved. This CDR3 has 14 residues. With 2 bases removed from V and 4 bases from J, the gap between germline ends came to 8 bases. Germline assignment: CDR1 SNHLY and CDR2 FYNNEI. CDR3 loop: CASSEKGFNEKLFF. CDR3 DNA, as far as it was read: TGTGCCAGCAGTGAAAAGGGTTTTAATGAAAAA.

Turning to this clone: The sequence runs out 3 residues before the end of the CDR3; the remainder is reconstructed from the germline J gene. V is TRBV12-3 or TRBV12-4 and J is TRBJ2-1; maybe TRBD2 (6 bases). CDR3 length equals 17 residues. V was trimmed by 2 bases and J by 0 bases, leaving 14 bases between them. CDR3: CASSLYRSGSSYNEQFF. The part of the CDR3 DNA that was read is TGTGCCAGCAGTTTATATCGTAGCGGCAGCTCCTACAATGAG.

As to this clone: The CDR3 extends 3 residues past the end of the read, so its final part is completed from the germline J gene. This chain joins TRBV20-1 and TRBJ2-1; possibly TRBD2 for D (5 bases). The CDR3 has 16 residues. V lost 0 bases and J 4 bases, leaving 16 bases between the germline ends. CDR1 is DFQATT, CDR2 SNEGSKA, per germline (reference sequence). Incomplete CDR3 DNA: TGCAGTGCTAGAGATACTAGGTTCGGACCTTACAATGAG. It yields the protein CSARDTRFGPYNE. The whole CDR3 protein reads CSARDTRFGPYNEQFF.

Details on this clone: The read terminates 3 residues before the CDR3 end, so the remaining end is supplied by the germline J gene. V gene TRBV7-7 combines with J gene TRBJ2-5; 7 bases agree with TRBD1. V shed 5 bases and J 2 bases; nucleotides not matched to a gene: 8. Germline-derived CDR1 and CDR2 are SSHAT and FNYEAQ (reference sequence). The CDR3 totals 15 residues. CDR3 DNA, as far as it was read: TGTGCCAGCAGCCACCTTCGACAGGGACAAGAGACC. As protein: CASSHLRQGQET. The whole CDR3 sequence is CASSHLRQGQETQYF.

To note about this clone: The read ends 3 residues shy of where the CDR3 ends; the end is completed using the germline J gene. The rearrangement links TRBV5-1 to TRBJ1-1; 10 positions match TRBD1. CDR1 SGHRS and CDR2 YFSETQ come from the germline V gene. The CDR3 has 18 residues. The covered CDR3 bases are TGCGCCAGCAGCTTGGACGTCGGGACAGGGGAAGGGGTAAATCGA. It translates to CASSLDVGTGEGVNR. The CDR3 in its entirety is CASSLDVGTGEGVNRAFF.

Concerning this clone: The CDR3 is cut off 3 residues early in the read; its end comes from the germline J gene. The chain carries TRBV19 and TRBJ1-4; 9 bases map to TRBD1. The CDR3 is 17 amino acids. Germline CDR1 LNHDA, CDR2 SQIVND (reference sequence). The CDR3 DNA, read in part, is TGTGCCAGTATCCCGGGACAGGGAGCCTCTGGGGCCAACGTA. It specifies CASIPGQGASGANV. The whole CDR3 sequence is CASIPGQGASGANVLFF.

As to this clone: The read halts 3 residues ahead of the CDR3 end, with the missing end drawn from the germline J gene. The chain combines TRBV6-2 or TRBV6-3 with TRBJ1-4, with 8 bases lining up with TRBD1. With V trimmed by 6 bases and J by 5 bases, 11 bases remained unmatched. Per germline, CDR1 MNHEY and CDR2 SVGEGT. CDR3 length: 16 residues. CDR3 DNA, as far as it was read: TGTGCCAGCAGCACCCGGGACAGGTGGATCAATGAAAAA. Its translation: CASSTRDRWINEK. The whole CDR3 is CASSTRDRWINEKLFF.

Points on this clone: The CDR3 is cut off 3 residues early in the read; its end comes from the germline J gene. The chain combines TRBV6-1 with TRBJ1-2; D might be TRBD1 (6 bases). The CDR3 spans 14 residues. CDR1 is MNHNS, CDR2 SASEGT, per germline. CDR3 residues: CASSESRGWDLYTF. The CDR3 DNA, read in part, is TGTGCCAGCAGTGAATCGAGGGGGTGGGACCTC.

Comment on this clone: The CDR3 extends 3 residues past the end of the read, so its final part is completed from the germline J gene. The V call is TRBV7-2, the J call TRBJ2-3; D possibly corresponds to TRBD1 (6 bases). The CDR3 contains 15 residues. CDR1 is SGHTA and CDR2 is FQGNSA in the germline V gene. The CDR3 loop reads CASRPMLGGVETQYF. CDR3 bases read: TGTGCCAGCAGGCCCATGTTAGGGGGTGTGGAGACG.

On this clone: The read gets to within 3 residues of the CDR3 end, and the germline J gene fills in the rest. This sequence joins TRBV19 and TRBJ2-7; possibly TRBD1 for D (6 bases). The V gene lost 4 bases and the J gene lost 4 bases, with 17 bases spanning the gap. Looked up from germline, CDR1 is LNHDA and CDR2 is SQIVND (reference sequence). The CDR3 spans 15 residues. The covered CDR3 bases are TGTGCCAGTAGTACAATTACAGGGATGGGGTACGAG. Its protein is CASSTITGMGYE. In full, the CDR3 is CASSTITGMGYEQYF.

As to this clone: The read stops 3 residues short of the end of the CDR3; the missing end is completed from the germline J gene. The genes are TRBV7-9 and TRBJ1-6; 8 bases match TRBD1. J gave up 10 bases and V 1 base, and 6 bases lay outside the gene matches. The CDR3 extends over 15 amino acids. Germline CDR1 is SEHNR and CDR2 is FQNEAQ (reference sequence). The CDR3 is CASSLGQGYRSPLHF. The covered CDR3 bases are TGTGCCAGCAGCTTAGGACAGGGGTATAGATCACCC. The full variable domain, its missing parts supplied by reference TRBV7-9 and TRBJ1-6, is DTGVSQNPRHKITKRGQNVTFRCDPISEHNRLYWYRQTLGQGPEFLTYFQNEAQLEKSRLLSDRFSAERPKGSFSTLEIQRTEQGDSAMYLCASSLGQGYRSPLHFGNGTRLTVT.

Here the CDR3 reads CASPSPDTIYGYTF. The DNA read from the CDR3 is TGTGCCAGCCCATCCCCGGACACTATATATGGC. The chain combines TRBV5-6 with TRBJ1-2; D is possibly TRBD1 (5 bases). The read ends 3 residues before the CDR3 terminus; that terminus is restored from the germline J gene. This CDR3 comprises 14 residues. The ends were cut back, 7 bases at V and 5 bases at J, with 18 bases in the middle. Germline loops: CDR1 SGHDT, CDR2 YYEEEE.

Points on this clone: The CDR3 goes on 3 residues after the read ends, and that part is filled in from the germline J gene. The chain links TRBV20-1 to TRBJ2-1; 11 bases agree with TRBD2. CDR3 size: 16 residues. In germline, CDR1 is DFQATT, CDR2 SNEGSKA (reference sequence). V gave up 1 base and J gave up 7 bases; unmatched junction bases: 9. CDR3 DNA, as far as it was read: TGCAGTGCTAGAGCAGGGACTAGCGGAGCTAGGAATGAG. It encodes CSARAGTSGARNE. The whole CDR3 region reads CSARAGTSGARNEQFF.